These 31 T cell receptor beta chains came from one sample sequenced in a study of cytomegalovirus exposure and HLA in healthy donors (TCRdb year 2017). The library came from the immunoSEQ multiplex PCR assay. Sourced from immuneACCESS, this table was stored by TCRdb with only in-frame sequences that have V and J called. A share of the clones is absent; for the studies checked, an unresolved V gene accounts for under half, and the remainder has no known explanation. Present in this sample are some 170,000 clones, about 86% of which were seen just once. Around 2% of the sample is held by the ten biggest clonotypes. Source material: PBMCs. These TCRs come from a woman aged 18-30 years in good health and CMV-seronegative.

In this sample, this clone turned up a few times. This rearrangement joins TRBV7-9 to TRBJ2-7; 7 bases line up with TRBD1. Germline assignment: CDR1 SEHNR and CDR2 FQNEAQ (reference sequence). V was pared by 5 bases and J by 3 bases, with 4 bases of the junction left unmatched. CDR3 size: 13 residues. CDR3 bases: TGTGCCAGCAGCCCCAGGACAGGCTACGAGCAGTACTTC. Its translation is CASSPRTGYEQYF.

The rearrangement joins TRBV5-6 to TRBJ1-3, with a possible D match to TRBD1 (5 bases). CDR1 is SGHDT and CDR2 is YYEEEE in the germline V gene. This CDR3 is 15 amino acids long. Trimming removed 1 base at V and 2 bases at J, with 10 bases between. CDR3 sequence: CASSLRGKTGNTIYF. For the CDR3, the DNA is TGTGCCAGCAGCTTGAGGGGCAAGACTGGAAACACCATATATTTT.

This chain uses TRBV27 with TRBJ1-5, with 9 bases aligning to TRBD1. Germline values: CDR1 MNHEY, CDR2 SMNVEV (reference sequence). V dropped 4 bases and J dropped 6; count of bases not matched to a gene: 7. CDR3 length: 15 residues. The CDR3 protein is CASSSLTGGIQPQHF. The CDR3 DNA reads as TGTGCCAGCAGTTCTCTCACAGGGGGCATTCAGCCCCAGCATTTT.

This clone was found once. This chain uses TRBV7-9 with TRBJ2-3; 9 bases are shared with TRBD1. The germline gives CDR1 SEHNR, CDR2 FQNEAQ (reference sequence). Losses at the gene ends were 1 base for V and 7 bases for J; bases not matched to a gene: 9. CDR3 length equals 16 residues. The CDR3 sequence is CASSLGGRDRVYTQYF. The CDR3 nucleotides are TGTGCCAGCAGCTTAGGAGGGCGGGACAGGGTGTATACGCAGTATTTT.

The chain employs TRBV27 and TRBJ2-7; TRBD1 matches at 7 bases. The length of the CDR3 is 13 residues. After removal of 8 bases from V and 2 bases from J, the junction contained 6 bases not matched to a gene. Germline CDR1 is MNHEY and CDR2 is SMNVEV (reference sequence). Written as DNA, the CDR3 is TGTGCCAGCGGCGAACAGGGGACCTACGAGCAGTACTTC. Protein: CASGEQGTYEQYF.

This clone was detected only a few times. The genes are TRBV6-5 and TRBJ1-2; perhaps TRBD1 as D (5 bases). CDR1 and CDR2 (germline): MNHEY, SVGAGI. V shed 5 bases and J shed 4 bases, with 11 bases lying between them. The CDR3 length is 13 residues. CDR3 DNA sequence: TGTGCCAGCAGTACAGGATCTGGCTATGGCTACACCTTC. Its translation: CASSTGSGYGYTF.

The gene calls are TRBV5-4 and TRBJ2-7; 11 bases are a match to TRBD2. The CDR3 consists of 16 residues. V gave up 3 bases and J gave up 0 bases; unmatched junction bases: 5. Germline CDR1 is SGHNT and CDR2 is YYREEE (reference sequence). For the CDR3, the DNA is TGTGCCAGCAGCTCGGGACTAGCGGCTCTCTCCTACGAGCAGTACTTC. This sequence encodes CASSSGLAALSYEQYF.

The chain carries TRBV9 and TRBJ2-5; 9 bases line up with TRBD1. CDR3 length equals 16 residues. Trimming took 4 bases from V and 0 from J; bases not matched to a gene: 7. Germline CDR1 is SGDLS and CDR2 is YYNGEE. CDR3 region: CASSFGQGHNQETQYF. CDR3 coding DNA: TGTGCCAGCAGCTTTGGACAGGGGCATAACCAAGAGACCCAGTACTTC.

Ten or more counts support this clone. The rearrangement joins TRBV10-2 to TRBJ1-1; D is perhaps TRBD1 (5 bases). This CDR3 is 13 amino acids long. Per germline, CDR1 WSHSY and CDR2 SAAADI. V shed 10 bases and J shed 8 bases, with 20 bases lying between them. This CDR3 is CATIHEPGMEAFF. The CDR3 DNA sequence: TGCGCCACCATTCATGAACCAGGGATGGAAGCTTTCTTT.

This chain connects TRBV14 to TRBJ1-4, with 7 bases matching TRBD1. There are 17 residues in the CDR3. The V segment lost 0 bases and the J segment 6 bases; nucleotides outside the gene matches: 10. Germline V CDR1 and CDR2: SGHDN, FVKESK. Here the CDR3 reads CASSQEFDRDFHEKLFF. DNA for the CDR3: TGTGCCAGCAGCCAAGAGTTCGACAGGGATTTCCATGAAAAACTGTTTTTT.

The CDR3 loop is CASRGGSGFYNSPLHF. The CDR3 region has the DNA TGTGCCAGTAGAGGGGGCAGCGGGTTCTATAATTCACCCCTCCACTTT. The chain carries TRBV19 and TRBJ1-6, with 7 positions matching TRBD1. Germline V lookup: CDR1 LNHDA, CDR2 SQIVND (reference sequence). CDR3 length: 16 residues. Unmatched junction bases numbered 8, after V lost 6 bases and J lost 3 bases. Based on the CDR3 plus reference TRBV19 and TRBJ1-6, the full variable domain is DGGITQSPKYLFRKEGQNVTLSCEQNLNHDAMYWYRQDPGQGLRLIYYSQIVNDFQKGDIAEGYSVSREKKESFPLTVTSAQKNPTAFYLCASRGGSGFYNSPLHFGNGTRLTVT.

The table lists this clone with a few counts. The chain joins TRBV13 to TRBJ1-1, with TRBD1 identical over 7 bases. Trimming at V came to 6 bases and at J to 7 bases, leaving 8 bases not matched to a gene. The CDR3 is 13 amino acids. CDR1 PRHDT and CDR2 FYEKMQ come from the germline V gene (reference sequence). The CDR3 sequence is CASSVEGGIEAFF. CDR3 sequence (DNA): TGTGCCAGCAGTGTCGAAGGGGGCATTGAAGCTTTCTTT. Based on the CDR3 plus reference TRBV13 and TRBJ1-1, the full variable domain is AAGVIQSPRHLIKEKRETATLKCYPIPRHDTVYWYQQGPGQDPQFLISFYEKMQSDKGSIPDRFSAQQFSDYHSELNMSSLELGDSALYFCASSVEGGIEAFFGQGTRLTVV.

This clone was seen only once. The genes are TRBV30 and TRBJ2-5, with TRBD1 matching over 7 bases. V dropped 5 bases and J dropped 3; count of bases not matched to a gene: 0. This CDR3 has 11 amino acids. Germline assignment: CDR1 GTSNPN and CDR2 SVGIG (reference sequence). CDR3 amino acids: CAWGTEETQYF. CDR3 coding DNA: TGTGCCTGGGGGACAGAAGAGACCCAGTACTTC.

The chain is built from TRBV7-2 and TRBJ2-7; D is unresolved. Deletions cut 2 bases from V and 4 bases from J, with 15 bases between. The CDR3 covers 15 residues. Germline-derived CDR1 and CDR2 are SGHTA and FQGNSA. CDR3 DNA: TGTGCCAGCAGCTTACGGAGTACCCTCTCATACGAGCAGTACTTC. Translation: CASSLRSTLSYEQYF.

The chain has TRBV30 and TRBJ2-2; D may be TRBD1 (7 bases). Trimming cost V 0 bases and J 3 bases, with 14 bases left between them. The CDR3 has 16 residues. Per germline, CDR1 GTSNPN and CDR2 SVGIG (reference sequence). CDR3 bases: TGTGCCTGGAGTGTGGCAGGAGGGGGCTACACCGGGGAGCTGTTTTTT. This sequence encodes CAWSVAGGGYTGELFF. Based on the CDR3 plus reference TRBV30 and TRBJ2-2, the full variable domain is SQTIHQWPATLVQPVGSPLSLECTVEGTSNPNLYWYRQAAGRGLQLLFYSVGIGQISSEVPQNLSASRPQDRQFILSSKKLLLSDSGFYLCAWSVAGGGYTGELFFGEGSRLTVL.

The V and J genes are TRBV30 and TRBJ2-7, with D possibly being TRBD1 (6 bases). This CDR3 comprises 14 residues. Deletions cut 3 bases from V and 5 bases from J, with 17 bases between. Germline V gives CDR1 GTSNPN, CDR2 SVGIG (reference sequence). The chain's CDR3 is CAWREAGVRDEQYF. The DNA for the CDR3 is TGTGCCTGGAGAGAGGCAGGGGTTAGGGACGAGCAGTACTTC.

This rearrangement joins TRBV5-6 to TRBJ1-5; 10 bases are shared with TRBD1. V was pared by 3 bases and J by 4 bases, with 4 bases of the junction left unmatched. The CDR3 spans 15 residues. Germline V lookup: CDR1 SGHDT, CDR2 YYEEEE. The CDR3 region is CASSSGTGDNQPQHF. The CDR3 DNA follows: TGTGCCAGCAGCTCCGGGACAGGGGATAATCAGCCCCAGCATTTT.

CDR3 DNA sequence: TGTGCCAGCAGCTTAGTGACCGCGCAGGGGACCCAGTACTTC. This sequence encodes CASSLVTAQGTQYF. The genes are TRBV7-2 and TRBJ2-5; possible D gene TRBD1, 5 bases. CDR1 and CDR2 (germline): SGHTA, FQGNSA. The CDR3 length is 14 residues. Trimming took off 1 base at V and 7 bases at J, with 13 bases between the two ends.

This clone was observed a single time. The CDR3: CASSQVFRGEKLFF. The CDR3 bases are TGCGCCAGCAGCCAAGTGTTCCGAGGTGAAAAACTGTTTTTT. This chain connects TRBV4-1 to TRBJ1-4; D ambiguous. The CDR3 consists of 14 residues. CDR1 MGHRA and CDR2 YSYEKL come from the germline V gene. V was clipped by 1 base and J by 7 bases, with 10 bases between them.

The chain joins TRBV18 to TRBJ1-1, with D possibly being TRBD1 (5 bases). CDR1 is KGHSH, CDR2 LQKENI, per germline. Deletions cut 2 bases from V and 0 bases from J, with 22 bases between. This CDR3 is 19 amino acids long. CDR3 sequence (DNA): TGTGCCAGCTCACCAAGGCGGGGCGGGAGTCTGAAAATGAACACTGAAGCTTTCTTT. Translated: CASSPRRGGSLKMNTEAFF.

The rearrangement uses TRBV7-2 and TRBJ2-7; D call uncertain. Germline lookup yields CDR1 SGHTA and CDR2 FQGNSA. The CDR3 consists of 12 residues. The V end was cut by 6 bases, the J end by 0 bases, with 6 bases between. CDR3 nucleotides: TGTGCCAGCAGTTCTCTCTCCTACGAGCAGTACTTC. Residues: CASSSLSYEQYF.

The rearrangement links TRBV6-5 to TRBJ2-1; 11 nucleotides match TRBD2. J gave up 8 bases and V 0 bases, and 6 bases lay outside the gene matches. The V gene's germline CDR1 is MNHEY and CDR2 SVGAGI. The CDR3 covers 16 residues. The CDR3 DNA follows: TGTGCCAGCAGTTACTCGTGGCTAGCGGGAGGCGATGAGCAGTTCTTC. Its translation: CASSYSWLAGGDEQFF.

This sequence joins TRBV27 and TRBJ2-1, with 10 positions matching TRBD2. The J segment lost 9 bases and the V segment lost 4 bases, leaving 12 bases of the junction unmatched. This CDR3 has 16 amino acids. The germline gives CDR1 MNHEY, CDR2 SMNVEV (reference sequence). CDR3 sequence (DNA): TGTGCCAGCAGTTACGGGTCCAGCGGGGGGGCCGGTGAGCAGTTCTTC. Translating it yields CASSYGSSGGAGEQFF.

J is TRBJ1-2 and V is TRBV11-2; D call uncertain. Germline lookup yields CDR1 SGHAT and CDR2 FQNNGV. The CDR3 is made up of 16 amino acids. The V end lost 5 bases, the J end lost 5 bases, and 21 bases lay between the germline ends. The CDR3 sequence: CASSPSPEEQPYGYTF. CDR3 DNA: TGTGCCAGCAGCCCTTCCCCTGAGGAGCAACCGTATGGCTACACCTTC.

V is TRBV29-1 and J is TRBJ1-2; 8 bases agree with TRBD1. Germline V lookup: CDR1 SQVTM, CDR2 ANQGSEA. Unmatched junction bases numbered 5, after V lost 1 base and J lost 7 bases. The CDR3 sequence is 13 residues long. The CDR3 protein is CSVEVGTGPGYTF. In DNA, the CDR3 is TGCAGCGTTGAAGTTGGGACAGGTCCTGGCTACACCTTC.

The J gene is TRBJ2-3, the V gene TRBV10-2; D possibly corresponds to TRBD1 (5 bases). Germline V lookup: CDR1 WSHSY, CDR2 SAAADI. This CDR3 has 11 amino acids. V lost 8 bases and J 4 bases, leaving 7 bases between the germline ends. The CDR3 spells CASLGADTQYF. In DNA, the CDR3 is TGCGCCAGCCTAGGGGCAGATACGCAGTATTTT.

This chain connects TRBV15 to TRBJ1-2, with unresolved D. The germline V gene has CDR1 LNHNV and CDR2 YYDKDF (reference sequence). Trimming took 1 base from V and 3 from J, leaving 6 bases between them. This CDR3 contains 13 residues. The CDR3 DNA reads as TGTGCCACCAGCAGAGGAACAGACTATGGCTACACCTTC. Protein sequence: CATSRGTDYGYTF.

The rearrangement links TRBV19 to TRBJ1-2, with 9 bases lining up with TRBD1. V was clipped by 5 bases and J by 5 bases; unmatched bases: 12. Germline V gives CDR1 LNHDA, CDR2 SQIVND (reference sequence). This CDR3 is built from 16 residues. In nucleotides, the CDR3 is TGTGCCAGTAGTTCGGGACAGGGTGTATTCTCATATGGCTACACCTTC. Residues: CASSSGQGVFSYGYTF.

This chain links TRBV29-1 with TRBJ2-3; 7 nucleotides align to TRBD1. The CDR3 is 13 residues long. Germline-derived CDR1 and CDR2 are SQVTM and ANQGSEA. V was pared by 4 bases and J by 2 bases, with 3 bases of the junction left unmatched. CDR3: CSVGQGFTDTQYF. The CDR3 region has the DNA TGCAGCGTTGGACAGGGCTTCACAGATACGCAGTATTTT.

The rearrangement links TRBV2 to TRBJ2-2; 9 positions match TRBD2. There are 15 residues in the CDR3. Per germline, CDR1 SNHLY and CDR2 FYNNEI. V lost 5 bases and J lost 1; bases outside the gene matches: 2. The CDR3 is CASSPTSGNTGELFF. In DNA, the CDR3 is TGTGCCAGCAGTCCGACTAGCGGGAACACCGGGGAGCTGTTTTTT.

The V and J genes are TRBV15 and TRBJ1-4; a possible D gene is TRBD1 (6 bases). The CDR3 covers 15 residues. V was cut by 1 base and J by 8 bases, with 14 bases left in between. Germline CDR1 is LNHNV and CDR2 is YYDKDF (reference sequence). The CDR3 bases are TGTGCCACCAGCAGAGGGGGAGGGGGTTACGAAAAACTGTTTTTT. As protein: CATSRGGGGYEKLFF.